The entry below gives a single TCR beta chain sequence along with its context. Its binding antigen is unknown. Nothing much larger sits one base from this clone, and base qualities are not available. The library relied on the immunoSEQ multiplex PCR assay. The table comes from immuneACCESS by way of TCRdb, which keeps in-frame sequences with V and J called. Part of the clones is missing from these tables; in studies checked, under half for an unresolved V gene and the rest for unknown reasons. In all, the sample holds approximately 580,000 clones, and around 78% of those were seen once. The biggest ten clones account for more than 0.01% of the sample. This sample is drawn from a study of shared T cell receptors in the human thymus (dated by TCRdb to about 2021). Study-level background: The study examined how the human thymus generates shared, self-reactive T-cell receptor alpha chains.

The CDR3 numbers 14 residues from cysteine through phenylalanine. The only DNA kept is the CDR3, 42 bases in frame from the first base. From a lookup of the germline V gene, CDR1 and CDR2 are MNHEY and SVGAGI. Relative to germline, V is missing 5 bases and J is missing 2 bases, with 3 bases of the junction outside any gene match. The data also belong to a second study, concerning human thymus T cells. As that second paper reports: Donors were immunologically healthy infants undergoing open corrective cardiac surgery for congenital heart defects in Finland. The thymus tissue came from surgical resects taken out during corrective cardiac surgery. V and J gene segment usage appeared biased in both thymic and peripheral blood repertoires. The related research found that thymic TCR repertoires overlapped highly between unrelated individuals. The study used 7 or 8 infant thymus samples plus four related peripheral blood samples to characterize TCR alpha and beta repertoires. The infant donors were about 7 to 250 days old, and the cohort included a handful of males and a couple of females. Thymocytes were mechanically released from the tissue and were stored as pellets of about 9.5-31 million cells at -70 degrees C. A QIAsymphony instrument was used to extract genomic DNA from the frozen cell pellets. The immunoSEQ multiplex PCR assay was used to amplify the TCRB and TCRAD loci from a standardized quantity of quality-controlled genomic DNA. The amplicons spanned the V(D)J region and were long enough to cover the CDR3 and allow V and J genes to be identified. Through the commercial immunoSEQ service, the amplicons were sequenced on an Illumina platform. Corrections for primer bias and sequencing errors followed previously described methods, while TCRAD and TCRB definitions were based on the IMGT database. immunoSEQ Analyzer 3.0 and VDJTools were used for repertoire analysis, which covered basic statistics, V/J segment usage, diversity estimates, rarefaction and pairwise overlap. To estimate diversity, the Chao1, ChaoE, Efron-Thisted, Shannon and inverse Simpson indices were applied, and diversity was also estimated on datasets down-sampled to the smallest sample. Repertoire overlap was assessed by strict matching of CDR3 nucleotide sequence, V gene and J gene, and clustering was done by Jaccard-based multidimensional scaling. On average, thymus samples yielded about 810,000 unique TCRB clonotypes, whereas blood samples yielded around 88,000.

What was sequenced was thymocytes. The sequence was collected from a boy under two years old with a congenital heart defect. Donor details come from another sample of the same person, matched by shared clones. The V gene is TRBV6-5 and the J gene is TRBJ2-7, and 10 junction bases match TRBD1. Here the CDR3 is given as CASSKGQGAYEQYF. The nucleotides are TGTGCCAGCAGTAAAGGACAGGGGGCCTACGAGCAGTACTTC.